The 20 T cell receptor beta chains given below trace back to one sample, sequenced in a study of cytomegalovirus exposure and HLA in healthy donors (dated by TCRdb to the late 2010s). Receptor libraries were prepared by the immunoSEQ multiplex PCR assay. The multiplex PCR relied on a mix of 60 forward primers for TCR Vbeta segments and 13 reverse primers for TCR Jbeta segments. TCRdb limited this immuneACCESS table to in-frame rearrangements with V and J called. A share of clones is missing; checked studies link under half to unresolved V genes, and the rest is unexplained. The sample has fewer than 120,000 clones on record, 79% of them singletons. The ten largest account for roughly 6.2% of the sample. The sequencing input was PBMCs. These receptors were collected from a man aged 30 to 45 in good health and CMV-seropositive.

The table lists this clone with a few counts. The gene calls are TRBV5-1 and TRBJ1-4; TRBD1 might be the D (6 bases). Between the trimmed V and J ends, which lost 4 bases and 4 bases, there was a span of 11 bases. The CDR3 is 14 residues long. Germline V gene lookup returns CDR1 SGHRS and CDR2 YFSETQ. The DNA for the CDR3 is TGCGCCAGCAGCCCGGGACACGGTAATGAAAAACTGTTTTTT. It translates to CASSPGHGNEKLFF.

The rearrangement joins TRBV19 to TRBJ2-3; 13 nucleotides match TRBD2. This CDR3 region has 16 residues. The V gene's germline CDR1 is LNHDA and CDR2 SQIVND (reference sequence). V shed 3 bases, J shed 8 bases, and the junction held 8 bases outside the gene matches. The CDR3 sequence: CASSMRLAGGAGTQYF. The DNA for the CDR3 is TGTGCCAGTAGTATGCGACTAGCGGGGGGAGCCGGTACGCAGTATTTT.

V gene TRBV19 combines with J gene TRBJ2-7, with D possibly TRBD2 on 6 matching bases. Between the trimmed V and J ends, which lost 4 bases and 4 bases, there was a span of 14 bases. CDR1 LNHDA and CDR2 SQIVND come from the germline V gene (reference sequence). The CDR3 is 14 amino acids. The CDR3 here is CASSTGTGAYEQYF. The CDR3 DNA reads TGTGCCAGTAGTACCGGGACTGGCGCTTACGAGCAGTACTTC. The whole variable domain, filled in from reference TRBV19 and TRBJ2-7, reads DGGITQSPKYLFRKEGQNVTLSCEQNLNHDAMYWYRQDPGQGLRLIYYSQIVNDFQKGDIAEGYSVSREKKESFPLTVTSAQKNPTAFYLCASSTGTGAYEQYFGPGTRLTVT.

This clone has a handful of counts. This chain joins TRBV10-2 and TRBJ2-5; D may be TRBD2 (5 bases). The germline V and J ends were trimmed by 3 bases and 0 bases, with 14 bases remaining between them. Germline V gene lookup returns CDR1 WSHSY and CDR2 SAAADI. This CDR3 has 16 residues. The CDR3 region has the DNA TGCGCCAGCAGTGATTTTTTGGACTCCAACCAAGAGACCCAGTACTTC. Translating gives CASSDFLDSNQETQYF.

This chain connects TRBV21-1 to TRBJ2-7; the D call of TRBD1 is as the table states it, not checked on the DNA. TRBV21-1 is flagged as a pseudogene. This CDR3 comprises 12 residues. This CDR3 reads CASSGSSYEQYF. DNA of the CDR3: TGTGCCAGCAGCGGCAGCTCCTACGAGCAGTACTTC.

This chain joins TRBV29-1 and TRBJ2-2; TRBD2 matches at 7 bases. The trim removed 0 bases at V and 0 bases at J, leaving 7 bases unmatched. The CDR3 contains 17 residues. Germline-derived CDR1 and CDR2 are SQVTM and ANQGSEA. The CDR3 nucleotides read TGCAGCGTTGAAGACGACCTCCGGGGGGCGAACACCGGGGAGCTGTTTTTT. Translated, it gives CSVEDDLRGANTGELFF.

The V and J genes are TRBV5-6 and TRBJ1-1; D gene uncertain. The V and J ends lost 0 bases and 3 bases respectively, with 3 bases between them. Germline CDR1 SGHDT, CDR2 YYEEEE. The CDR3 is made up of 12 amino acids. For the CDR3, the DNA is TGTGCCAGCAGCTTGGGAGACACTGAAGCTTTCTTT. The encoded protein is CASSLGDTEAFF. Based on the CDR3 plus reference TRBV5-6 and TRBJ1-1, the full variable domain is DAGVTQSPTHLIKTRGQQVTLRCSPKSGHDTVSWYQQALGQGPQFIFQYYEEEERQRGNFPDRFSGHQFPNYSSELNVNALLLGDSALYLCASSLGDTEAFFGQGTRLTVV.

The chain links TRBV19 to TRBJ1-2; 8 positions agree with TRBD1. The CDR3 contains 15 residues. V dropped 3 bases and J dropped 2; count of bases not matched to a gene: 5. Germline assignment: CDR1 LNHDA and CDR2 SQIVND (reference sequence). The CDR3 nucleotides read TGTGCCAGTAGTATGGAGGACAGGGTAAACTATGGCTACACCTTC. It is translated as CASSMEDRVNYGYTF.

This clone occurred once. The chain is built from TRBV5-4 and TRBJ2-3, with 11 bases that match TRBD2. CDR1 SGHNT and CDR2 YYREEE come from the germline V gene (reference sequence). V lost 0 bases, J lost 4 bases, and 4 bases stayed unmatched. This CDR3 has 16 residues. The CDR3 spells CASSLDLAGGADTQYF. The CDR3 nucleotides are TGTGCCAGCAGCTTGGACCTAGCGGGGGGTGCAGATACGCAGTATTTT.

The rearrangement joins TRBV27 to TRBJ2-6; D ambiguous. Germline CDR1 MNHEY, CDR2 SMNVEV (reference sequence). With 8 bases removed from V and 0 bases from J, the gap between germline ends came to 11 bases. This CDR3 is built from 15 residues. The CDR3 reads CASSMSPSGANVLTF. The CDR3 DNA sequence: TGTGCCAGCTCGATGAGCCCCTCTGGGGCCAACGTCCTGACTTTC.

The rearrangement uses TRBV2 and TRBJ1-6; D may be TRBD1 (6 bases). Germline CDR1 SNHLY, CDR2 FYNNEI. CDR3 length: 15 residues. V was trimmed by 7 bases and J by 8 bases, leaving 18 bases between them. Written as DNA, the CDR3 is TGTGCCAGCACTCCATCACAGGGTTATTATTCACCCCTCCACTTT. This codes for CASTPSQGYYSPLHF.

This CDR3 reads CASSVSSGGETQYF. The CDR3 DNA reads as TGTGCCAGCAGCGTGTCTAGCGGGGGAGAGACCCAGTACTTC. V is TRBV9 and J is TRBJ2-5, with 10 bases identical to TRBD2. CDR1 and CDR2 (germline): SGDLS, YYNGEE. V dropped 2 bases and J dropped 4; count of bases not matched to a gene: 2. The CDR3 loop spans 14 amino acids.

The J gene is TRBJ2-2, the V gene TRBV5-1; 7 nucleotides align to TRBD1. The CDR3 runs to 16 residues. Germline loops: CDR1 SGHRS, CDR2 YFSETQ. J lost 2 bases, V lost 4 bases, and 8 bases had no gene match. CDR3 protein: CASSRTGTANTGELFF. DNA for the CDR3: TGCGCCAGCAGCCGGACCGGGACAGCAAACACCGGGGAGCTGTTTTTT.

Comment on this clone: The sample holds other DNA sequences that translate to the same CDR3. The V and J genes are TRBV7-9 and TRBJ2-3; 11 nucleotides agree with TRBD1. There are 15 residues in the CDR3. CDR1 is SEHNR, CDR2 FQNEAQ, per germline (reference sequence). V lost 3 bases and J lost 4; bases outside the gene matches: 3. Here the CDR3 reads CASSFGTGGADTQYF. CDR3 DNA sequence: TGTGCCAGCAGCTTCGGGACAGGGGGGGCAGATACGCAGTATTTT.

The chain employs TRBV7-2 and TRBJ2-7, with D possibly TRBD1 on 5 matching bases. CDR1 is SGHTA, CDR2 FQGNSA, per germline. Trimming cost V 0 bases and J 2 bases, with 8 bases left between them. The CDR3 has 14 residues. This CDR3 reads CASSLAGPTYEQYF. The CDR3 nucleotides are TGTGCCAGCAGCTTAGCGGGGCCGACCTACGAGCAGTACTTC.

This clone showed up just once. The chain links TRBV9 to TRBJ2-1, with TRBD2 identical over 9 bases. CDR1 is SGDLS and CDR2 is YYNGEE in the germline V gene. Trimming removed 0 bases from V and 8 bases from J; junction bases left unmatched: 6. CDR3 length: 15 residues. DNA for the CDR3: TGTGCCAGCAGCGTAGGGCTAGCGGGGTTCGATGAGCAGTTCTTC. Its protein product is CASSVGLAGFDEQFF.

V and J are TRBV28 and TRBJ1-5; 7 bases map to TRBD1. CDR1 MDHEN and CDR2 SYDVKM come from the germline V gene. The CDR3 runs 16 residues. With 2 bases clipped from V and 5 bases from J, the junction kept 9 bases outside the gene matches. The CDR3 DNA is TGTGCCAGCAGTTTACCCGTCGAGGGGGCGGATCAGCCCCAGCATTTT. As protein: CASSLPVEGADQPQHF.

The rearrangement joins TRBV11-2 to TRBJ2-3; 13 bases agree with TRBD2. J gave up 0 bases and V 5 bases, and 8 bases lay outside the gene matches. The CDR3 contains 18 residues. Germline-derived CDR1 and CDR2 are SGHAT and FQNNGV. CDR3 coding DNA: TGTGCCAGCAGCCGAATCCCGGGACTAGCGGGGAGCACAGATACGCAGTATTTT. It specifies CASSRIPGLAGSTDTQYF.

A word on this clone: The conserved final phenylalanine or tryptophan is absent from the CDR3, which likely points to a read error. No DNA is shown, since the ends of the CDR3 on it are uncertain; the CDR3 is the one TCRdb lists. This chain joins TRBV5-6 and TRBJ2-3; the table's D call, TRBD2, was not checked against the DNA. CDR1 is SGHDT and CDR2 is YYEEEE in the germline V gene. The CDR3 spans 14 residues, counting both ends. The chain's CDR3 is CASSLGTSGGPGSS.

The chain is built from TRBV13 and TRBJ2-3; no clear D gene. Germline V gene data show CDR1 as PRHDT and CDR2 as FYEKMQ (reference sequence). This CDR3 has 15 amino acids. Deletions cut 4 bases from V and 1 base from J, with 12 bases between. The DNA for the CDR3 is TGTGCCAGCAGCTGGAGACGGAGCCGCACAGATACGCAGTATTTT. The encoded protein is CASSWRRSRTDTQYF.